Shown below are 28 T cell receptor beta chains from a single sample sequenced in a study of blood T cell repertoires in COVID-19. Clones were sequenced by immunoSEQ multiplex PCR, and TCRdb holds only the in-frame ones, with some missing. Among under 85,000 clones listed, less than 85% were seen once. Sequencing used peripheral blood. The receptors were sampled from a middle-aged man with COVID-19, enrolled during active disease.

This clone was seen a few times. The V and J genes are TRBV20-1 and TRBJ1-1, with D possibly matching TRBD1 (6 bases). V dropped 3 bases and J dropped 1 base, with 9 bases sitting between them. This CDR3 is built from 13 residues. The germline V gene has CDR1 DFQATT and CDR2 SNEGSKA (reference sequence). The CDR3 reads CSASIQGNTEAFF. CDR3 coding DNA: TGCAGTGCTAGTATACAGGGGAACACTGAAGCTTTCTTT.

The sample holds one count of this clone. This sequence joins TRBV12-3 or TRBV12-4 and TRBJ2-3; no clear D. The CDR3 has 13 residues. V shed 6 bases and J shed 6 bases, with 13 bases lying between them. The CDR3 region is CASRALGKDTQYF. The CDR3 nucleotides read TGTGCCAGCAGAGCTCTAGGTAAGGATACGCAGTATTTT.

The chain combines TRBV9 with TRBJ2-5; 7 positions agree with TRBD1. CDR3 size: 16 residues. Trimming at V came to 5 bases and at J to 7 bases, leaving 17 bases not matched to a gene. Germline V gives CDR1 SGDLS, CDR2 YYNGEE. The CDR3 reads CASSLEGTVWMGTQYF. CDR3 in DNA: TGTGCCAGCAGTCTCGAAGGGACAGTGTGGATGGGGACCCAGTACTTC. The full variable domain, completed using reference TRBV9 and TRBJ2-5, is DSGVTQTPKHLITATGQRVTLRCSPRSGDLSVYWYQQSLDQGLQFLIQYYNGEERAKGNILERFSAQQFPDLHSELNLSSLELGDSALYFCASSLEGTVWMGTQYFGPGTRLLVL.

The gene calls are TRBV7-3 and TRBJ2-2; a weak D match, TRBD2 (5 bases). The V gene lost 6 bases and the J gene lost 0 bases, with 11 bases spanning the gap. CDR3 size: 15 residues. Germline V lookup: CDR1 SGHTA, CDR2 FQGTGA. CDR3 protein: CASSPARANTGELFF. The CDR3 DNA sequence: TGTGCCAGCAGTCCGGCGAGGGCGAACACCGGGGAGCTGTTTTTT.

The chain's CDR3 is CSAGGVASDTQYF. In nucleotides, the CDR3 is TGCAGCGCCGGGGGAGTAGCTTCAGATACGCAGTATTTT. This chain links TRBV29-1 with TRBJ2-3; perhaps TRBD2 as D (6 bases). Trimming removed 7 bases from V and 4 bases from J, with 15 bases in between. CDR1 and CDR2 (germline): SQVTM, ANQGSEA. The CDR3 spans 13 residues.

The chain carries TRBV4-3 and TRBJ2-5, with 11 bases fitting TRBD2. The CDR3 has 17 residues. After removal of 1 base from V and 5 bases from J, the junction contained 9 bases not matched to a gene. The germline CDR1 and CDR2 sequences are LGHNA and YSLEER. The CDR3 bases are TGCGCCAGCAGCCAAGGAAACCTAGCGGGGGGTAGGGAGACCCAGTACTTC. This sequence encodes CASSQGNLAGGRETQYF.

The V and J genes are TRBV2 and TRBJ2-3; a possible D gene is TRBD1 (6 bases). V dropped 4 bases and J dropped 0 bases, with 8 bases sitting between them. The CDR3 extends over 14 amino acids. Germline V gene data show CDR1 as SNHLY and CDR2 as FYNNEI. The CDR3 region is CASSAQGSTDTQYF. DNA of the CDR3: TGTGCCAGCAGTGCCCAGGGGAGCACAGATACGCAGTATTTT.

The rearrangement links TRBV27 to TRBJ2-7, with 7 bases aligning to TRBD2. The CDR3 has 16 amino acids. CDR1 is MNHEY, CDR2 SMNVEV, per germline (reference sequence). V dropped 5 bases and J dropped 0; count of bases not matched to a gene: 10. The CDR3 is CASSPYGSGISYEQYF. DNA of the CDR3: TGTGCCAGCAGTCCCTACGGCAGCGGGATCTCCTACGAGCAGTACTTC.

The rearrangement joins TRBV14 to TRBJ1-2; D gene unclear. This CDR3 spans 15 amino acids. V was cut by 5 bases and J by 0 bases, with 13 bases left in between. CDR1 SGHDN and CDR2 FVKESK come from the germline V gene. The CDR3 DNA follows: TGTGCCAGCAGCGACTACGTGCTTCCTAACTATGGCTACACCTTC. This encodes CASSDYVLPNYGYTF.

Here the CDR3 reads CASSLGLGGQETQYF. The CDR3 DNA follows: TGTGCCAGCAGCTTAGGGCTAGGGGGCCAAGAGACCCAGTACTTC. V and J are TRBV7-9 and TRBJ2-5, with TRBD1 as a possible D gene (6 bases). This CDR3 spans 15 amino acids. The V gene's germline CDR1 is SEHNR and CDR2 FQNEAQ (reference sequence). V lost 1 base, J lost 1 base, and 10 bases lay in between.

The V call is TRBV3-1 (or the pseudogene TRBV3-2), the J call TRBJ1-5; D gene ambiguous. Germline loops: CDR1 LGHDT, CDR2 YNNKEL (reference sequence). Trimming pared 0 bases from V and 7 bases from J, leaving 10 bases between. The CDR3 is 14 amino acids. The CDR3 nucleotides are TGTGCCAGCAGCCAAGACACCCGGGTACAGCCCCAGCATTTT. It encodes CASSQDTRVQPQHF.

This clone was counted only a few times. V is TRBV9 and J is TRBJ2-2; D is undetermined. The CDR3 is made up of 12 amino acids. Germline-derived CDR1 and CDR2 are SGDLS and YYNGEE. V gave up 0 bases and J gave up 7 bases, with 4 bases separating them. The CDR3 here is CASSVGSGELFF. The CDR3 nucleotides are TGTGCCAGCAGCGTAGGCAGCGGGGAGCTGTTTTTT. The full variable domain, rest sourced from reference TRBV9 and TRBJ2-2, is DSGVTQTPKHLITATGQRVTLRCSPRSGDLSVYWYQQSLDQGLQFLIQYYNGEERAKGNILERFSAQQFPDLHSELNLSSLELGDSALYFCASSVGSGELFFGEGSRLTVL.

This chain connects TRBV12-5 to TRBJ2-1, with 10 bases aligning to TRBD2. V lost 2 bases, J lost 4 bases, and 8 bases stayed unmatched. Per germline, CDR1 LGHNT and CDR2 FRNRAP. CDR3 length: 17 amino acids. The CDR3 coding sequence is TGTGCTAGTGGTTTGCCCCGACTAGCGGGTCGTTACAATGAGCAGTTCTTC. It encodes CASGLPRLAGRYNEQFF.

V usage is TRBV11-2 and J usage is TRBJ2-2; D ambiguous. The CDR3 runs to 13 residues. CDR1 SGHAT and CDR2 FQNNGV come from the germline V gene. Trimming took off 3 bases at V and 5 bases at J, with 7 bases between the two ends. The CDR3 region is CASSFPVTGELFF. As DNA, the CDR3 is TGTGCCAGCAGCTTTCCAGTAACCGGGGAGCTGTTTTTT.

The rearrangement links TRBV11-2 to TRBJ2-7; D perhaps matches TRBD1 (5 bases). Deletions cut 4 bases from V and 5 bases from J, with 12 bases between. This CDR3 contains 13 residues. Germline lookup yields CDR1 SGHAT and CDR2 FQNNGV. The CDR3 sequence is CASSWSRVDEQYF. In DNA form, the CDR3 reads TGTGCCAGCAGCTGGAGCAGGGTTGACGAGCAGTACTTC. The variable domain in full, completed from reference TRBV11-2 and TRBJ2-7, reads EAGVAQSPRYKIIEKRQSVAFWCNPISGHATLYWYQQILGQGPKLLIQFQNNGVVDDSQLPKDRFSAERLKGVDSTLKIQPAKLEDSAVYLCASSWSRVDEQYFGPGTRLTVT.

The V and J genes are TRBV7-2 and TRBJ2-1, with 11 bases aligning to TRBD2. This CDR3 contains 15 residues. Germline values: CDR1 SGHTA, CDR2 FQGNSA. Losses at the gene ends were 4 bases for V and 7 bases for J; bases not matched to a gene: 6. In DNA, the CDR3 is TGTGCCAGCAGCTCGACTAGCGGGGCTTATAATGAGCAGTTCTTC. Its translation: CASSSTSGAYNEQFF.

CDR3 amino acids: CASSGGGNQPQHF. The CDR3 DNA reads as TGTGCCAGCAGTGGCGGAGGAAATCAGCCCCAGCATTTT. J is TRBJ1-5 and V is TRBV25-1; no clear D gene. The germline CDR1 and CDR2 sequences are MGHDK and SYGVNS. V was cut by 4 bases and J by 4 bases, with 8 bases left in between. The CDR3 has 13 residues.

J is TRBJ2-2 and V is TRBV2; D is possibly TRBD2 (5 bases). V lost 0 bases, J lost 6 bases, and 23 bases lay in between. The germline gives CDR1 SNHLY, CDR2 FYNNEI. The length of the CDR3 is 19 residues. The CDR3 spells CASSEARAGPGTRAGELFF. CDR3 in DNA: TGTGCCAGCAGTGAAGCGCGGGCAGGCCCCGGCACTCGAGCCGGGGAGCTGTTTTTT.

The chain links TRBV5-6 to TRBJ2-7; 7 bases line up with TRBD2. From germline, CDR1 is SGHDT and CDR2 YYEEEE. V was clipped by 3 bases and J by 2 bases; unmatched bases: 5. The CDR3 extends over 14 amino acids. DNA for the CDR3: TGTGCCAGCAGCTCTACTAGCGAGACCTACGAGCAGTACTTC. It specifies CASSSTSETYEQYF.

In this sample, this clone turned up a few times. Other DNA sequences in the sample encode the same CDR3. V gene TRBV27 combines with J gene TRBJ1-4; 10 bases are shared with TRBD1. Germline trimming cut 5 bases from V and 8 bases from J; bases unmatched to any gene: 8. Per germline, CDR1 MNHEY and CDR2 SMNVEV (reference sequence). This CDR3 comprises 15 residues. CDR3 sequence: CASSLGQGRGEKLFF. The CDR3 DNA is TGTGCCAGCAGTCTGGGACAGGGGCGTGGGGAAAAACTGTTTTTT.

This clone was seen a single time. J is TRBJ2-7 and V is TRBV6-1; possibly TRBD2 for D (5 bases). This CDR3 comprises 15 residues. Germline lookup yields CDR1 MNHNS and CDR2 SASEGT. Trimming removed 2 bases from V and 1 base from J, with 12 bases in between. Written as DNA, the CDR3 is TGTGCCAGCAGTGAACCCGGGGTAAGGTCCTACGAGCAGTACTTC. Its protein is CASSEPGVRSYEQYF.

This clone was seen a single time. This chain uses TRBV25-1 with TRBJ2-3; D may be TRBD2 (5 bases). Germline CDR1 is MGHDK and CDR2 is SYGVNS. Trimming left V 3 bases short and J 2 bases short, with 9 bases between. The CDR3 has 14 residues. The CDR3 is CASSERRYTDTQYF. In DNA form, the CDR3 reads TGTGCCAGCAGTGAGCGGAGGTACACAGATACGCAGTATTTT.

This clone turned up a few times. The rearrangement joins TRBV6-2 or TRBV6-3 to TRBJ1-5; D is ambiguous. The germline V gene has CDR1 MNHEY and CDR2 SVGEGT. Trimming cost V 5 bases and J 0 bases, with 8 bases left between them. CDR3 length: 14 residues. The CDR3 loop is CASSEGNSNQPQHF. CDR3 DNA sequence: TGTGCCAGCAGTGAGGGAAATAGCAATCAGCCCCAGCATTTT.

V usage is TRBV3-1 (or the pseudogene TRBV3-2) and J usage is TRBJ2-6; no clear D gene. The CDR3 loop spans 15 amino acids. Germline V gene sequence: CDR1 LGHDT, CDR2 YNNKEL (reference sequence). Trimming took off 4 bases at V and 3 bases at J, with 10 bases between the two ends. CDR3 coding DNA: TGTGCCAGCAGCCCCCTTGAGAGTGGGGCCAACGTCCTGACTTTC. Translated: CASSPLESGANVLTF.

The chain uses TRBV19 and TRBJ1-4; tentative D call: TRBD1 (5 bases). This CDR3 region has 14 residues. V was cut by 4 bases and J by 1 base, with 7 bases left in between. Germline V gene lookup returns CDR1 LNHDA and CDR2 SQIVND (reference sequence). CDR3 sequence reads: CASSTGLTNEKLFF. The CDR3 DNA reads as TGTGCCAGTAGTACAGGGCTAACTAATGAAAAACTGTTTTTT.

This chain links TRBV7-2 with TRBJ1-2; 11 positions agree with TRBD1. Losses at the gene ends were 6 bases for V and 8 bases for J; bases not matched to a gene: 11. The germline V gene encodes CDR1 SGHTA and CDR2 FQGNSA. The CDR3 sequence is 15 residues long. The CDR3 reads CASRGTGQGAGGYTF. CDR3 nucleotides: TGTGCCAGCAGGGGAACTGGACAGGGGGCGGGCGGCTACACCTTC.

The chain employs TRBV19 and TRBJ1-1; a possible D gene is TRBD1 (5 bases). The CDR3 is 14 amino acids. Per the germline V gene, CDR1 is LNHDA and CDR2 is SQIVND (reference sequence). Trimming left V 2 bases short and J 6 bases short, with 13 bases between. CDR3: CASSIPSGGAEAFF. The CDR3 DNA reads TGTGCCAGTAGTATACCCTCGGGAGGGGCTGAAGCTTTCTTT. Variable domain in full (rest from reference TRBV19 and TRBJ1-1): DGGITQSPKYLFRKEGQNVTLSCEQNLNHDAMYWYRQDPGQGLRLIYYSQIVNDFQKGDIAEGYSVSREKKESFPLTVTSAQKNPTAFYLCASSIPSGGAEAFFGQGTRLTVV.

This clone was seen once. The chain couples TRBV19 to TRBJ1-1; TRBD1 matches at 7 bases. V shed 6 bases and J 1 base; nucleotides not matched to a gene: 8. CDR3 length: 15 amino acids. The germline V gene encodes CDR1 LNHDA and CDR2 SQIVND (reference sequence). The CDR3 nucleotides read TGTGCCAGTAGATACAGGGACAGAACGAACACTGAAGCTTTCTTT. Translated: CASRYRDRTNTEAFF.